The T cell receptor (beta chain) under discussion was sequenced for a study of technical replicates of blood from a handful of donors. Generated by immunoSEQ multiplex PCR, the TCRdb table keeps only in-frame clones and is missing some. The sample gives 45,000 to 50,000 clones, around nine tenths of which show up once; under 5% is in the top ten. The sequence came from a human donor in good health. Some clones in this sample may be carry-over from other donors' samples. Specimen: PBMCs.

The CDR3 sequence: CAISRTSGSSNEQYF. In nucleotides, the CDR3 is TGTGCCATCAGTAGGACTAGCGGGAGTAGCAACGAGCAGTACTTC. This chain uses TRBV10-3 with TRBJ2-7; TRBD2 matches at 13 bases. This CDR3 comprises 15 residues. J was trimmed by 5 bases and V by 5 bases; bases with no gene match: 6. CDR1 is ENHRY and CDR2 is SYGVKD in the germline V gene.